Sequencing of this T cell receptor beta chain was carried out in a study of blood T cells in healthy people across ages (dated by TCRdb to 2014 to 2015). Context from the whole study: Template switching captured roughly one uniquely barcoded TCR beta cDNA molecule per two T cells in model experiments. The donors were split into four age groups: young (average around 17 years), middle-aged (roughly 42), aged (over 55) and long-lived (more than 80). Using the same blood draw, the study looked at two additional independent replicas of 1 million unique cDNA reads for two donors, one aged 18 to 30 and the other aged 80 or older. To track age-related changes in TCR beta repertoire diversity, the study relied on deep sequencing normalized with unique cDNA molecular identifiers. Donors of different ages were randomly distributed across sequencing lanes to avoid experimental bias. Paper-wide results and their limitations: Estimates of total diversity based on one million sequenced T cells were regarded as lower bounds and as underestimates. Conclusive comparison of naive and antigen-experienced compartments was prevented by the profiling of bulk unsorted PBMCs. Compared with the aged group, the long-lived group had more naive CD4+ T cells, fewer expanded clones and increased TCR diversity, a pattern suggesting age selection. Observed TCR beta diversity per million T cells fell roughly linearly with age, and a significant reduction was already apparent by age about 36. A strong correlation was found between observed TCR beta diversity and the percentage of naive T cells measured by flow cytometry. Because donor CMV infection status was unknown, age-related changes in expanded clonotypes were potentially confounded.

Libraries were made using 5' RACE. TCRdb lists the instrument as Illumina HiSeq 2500. A second roughly 7 to 12 cycle PCR used a sample-barcoded 5' primer and a J-beta primer mix. A template-switch 5' adaptor carrying 12 random nucleotides introduced a unique molecular identifier onto each TCR beta cDNA molecule. Each sample yielded at least 2.5 million CDR3-containing paired-end reads. The Mint cDNA synthesis kit, primed by a TRBC-specific oligonucleotide, was used to synthesize first-strand cDNA from all RNA. Following uracil-DNA glycosylase treatment, a first 18-cycle PCR with universal primers M1SS and BC2_uni_R was performed on all cDNA. In the paper's pipeline: For normalization, 1 million high-quality reads were randomly selected from each sample, with every read carrying a distinct molecular identifier. Instead of being binned into consensus sequences, reads that shared molecular identifiers were thrown out. MiTCR, run with a Q25 quality threshold and the strictest error-elimination algorithm, handled CDR3 identification, clonotype clustering and error correction. A nonparametric unseen species model using Euler transformation provided a lower-bound estimate of total TCR beta diversity. TCRdb handled the public reads itself, with Q25 trimming in fastp and clone calling in MiXCR, and kept productive beta chains. Records with the same CDR3 protein are collapsed into one entry carrying the most frequent genes and DNA. What appears here as the V and J calls and clone size reflects TCRdb's work, not the paper's. This sample is represented by 850,000 to 1,000,000 distinct CDR3 sequences; roughly 48% of them were singletons. Under 15% of the sample is in the top ten clones.

V sheds 8 bases and J sheds 5 bases, leaving 13 bases between their ends. The CDR3 has 13 amino acids, counting the end cysteine and phenylalanine. Of all the DNA, just the CDR3 is kept, 39 bases in frame from base 1. This clonotype has just one count. Its antigen has not been determined. No qualities accompany the bases; no much larger clone lies one base away. Donors were 35 to 40 systemically healthy Caucasian individuals from Russia aged roughly 6 to 95 years. Roughly 9 milliliters of peripheral blood were drawn from each donor into EDTA-treated Vacutainer tubes. Ficoll-Paque density-gradient centrifugation was used to isolate PBMCs, with at least 6 million per sample. Total RNA, at least 6 micrograms per sample, was extracted from PBMCs with Trizol reagent. For every donor, an aliquot of PBMCs went through flow cytometry to measure the percentages of naive CD45RAhigh/CD27high T cells.

The clonotype originates from a young man in good health. The chain is encoded by TRBV12-3 or TRBV12-4 joined to TRBJ2-1; no confident D gene assignment can be made. Specimen: blood. CDR3 reads: CASAPRLNNEQFF. The DNA sequence is given as TGTGCCAGCGCCCCCCGGTTAAACAATGAGCAGTTCTTC.